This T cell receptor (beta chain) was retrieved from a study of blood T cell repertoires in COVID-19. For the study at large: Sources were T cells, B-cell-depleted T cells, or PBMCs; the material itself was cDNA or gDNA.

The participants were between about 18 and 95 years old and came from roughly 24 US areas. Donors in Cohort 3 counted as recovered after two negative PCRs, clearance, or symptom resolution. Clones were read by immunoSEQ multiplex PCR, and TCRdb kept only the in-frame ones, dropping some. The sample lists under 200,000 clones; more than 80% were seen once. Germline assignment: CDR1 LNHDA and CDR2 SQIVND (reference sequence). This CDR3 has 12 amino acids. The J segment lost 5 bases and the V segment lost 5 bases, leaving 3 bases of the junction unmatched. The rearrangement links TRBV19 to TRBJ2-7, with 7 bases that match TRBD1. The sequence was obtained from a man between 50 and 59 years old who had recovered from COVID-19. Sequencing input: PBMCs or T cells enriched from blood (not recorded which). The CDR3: CASSADRDEQYF. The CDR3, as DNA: TGTGCCAGTAGTGCCGACAGGGACGAGCAGTACTTC.